These 2 T cell receptor beta chains share one sample of origin, sequenced in a study of response to subunit inactivated influenza vaccine. One entry per CDR3 protein, called by TCRdb with MiXCR from the RT-PCR reads. The sample carries about 240,000 distinct CDR3 sequences, 9% to 15% recorded once. Sequenced here: non-naive T cells sorted from PBMCs, sampled less than 15 days before vaccination. These TCRs come from a middle-aged man who received an inactivated influenza vaccine.

The chain's CDR3 is CAMTPRLGQSEDTQYF. The CDR3 DNA reads TGTGCCATGACCCCCCGGCTGGGACAGTCGGAAGATACGCAGTATTTT. This rearrangement joins TRBV5-6 to TRBJ2-3; 7 bases are a match to TRBD1. The V segment lost 9 bases and the J segment 5 bases; nucleotides outside the gene matches: 18. Germline CDR1 is SGHDT and CDR2 is YYEEEE. CDR3 length: 16 amino acids.

The J gene is TRBJ2-7, the V gene TRBV3-1, with D hard to call. CDR1 is LGHDT, CDR2 YNNKEL, per germline (reference sequence). The CDR3 loop spans 14 amino acids. Trimming took off 0 bases at V and 2 bases at J, with 8 bases between the two ends. CDR3 protein: CASSQDGKAYEQYF. CDR3 coding DNA: TGTGCCAGCAGCCAAGATGGCAAAGCCTACGAGCAGTACTTC.